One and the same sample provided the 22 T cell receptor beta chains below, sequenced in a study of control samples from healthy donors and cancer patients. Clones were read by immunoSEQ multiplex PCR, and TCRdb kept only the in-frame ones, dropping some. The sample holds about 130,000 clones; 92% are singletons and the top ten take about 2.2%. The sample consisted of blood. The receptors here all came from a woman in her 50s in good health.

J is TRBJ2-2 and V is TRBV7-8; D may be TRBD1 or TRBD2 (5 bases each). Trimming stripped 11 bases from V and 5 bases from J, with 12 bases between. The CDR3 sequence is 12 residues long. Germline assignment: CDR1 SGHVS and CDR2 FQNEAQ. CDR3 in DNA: TGTGCCGGGACGTGGGCAACCGGGGAGCTGTTTTTT. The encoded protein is CAGTWATGELFF.

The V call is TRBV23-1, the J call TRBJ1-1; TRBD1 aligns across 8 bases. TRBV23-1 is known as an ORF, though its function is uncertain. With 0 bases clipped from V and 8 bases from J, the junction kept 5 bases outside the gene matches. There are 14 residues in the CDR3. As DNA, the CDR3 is TGCGCCAGCAGTCAATCTTTCCGGGACAGGGAAGCTTTCTTT. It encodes CASSQSFRDREAFF.

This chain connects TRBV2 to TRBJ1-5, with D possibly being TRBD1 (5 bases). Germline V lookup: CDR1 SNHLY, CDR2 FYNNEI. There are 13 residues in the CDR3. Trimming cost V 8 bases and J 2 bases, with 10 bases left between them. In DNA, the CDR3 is TGTGCCAGCGGCGGACAAGGCAATCAGCCCCAGCATTTT. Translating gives CASGGQGNQPQHF.

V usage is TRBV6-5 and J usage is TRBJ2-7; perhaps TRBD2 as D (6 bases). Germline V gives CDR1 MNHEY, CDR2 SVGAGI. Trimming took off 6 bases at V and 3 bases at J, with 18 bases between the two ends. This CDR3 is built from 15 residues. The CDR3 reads CASRKSAGPFYEQYF. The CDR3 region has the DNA TGTGCCAGCAGGAAATCCGCGGGGCCCTTCTACGAGCAGTACTTC.

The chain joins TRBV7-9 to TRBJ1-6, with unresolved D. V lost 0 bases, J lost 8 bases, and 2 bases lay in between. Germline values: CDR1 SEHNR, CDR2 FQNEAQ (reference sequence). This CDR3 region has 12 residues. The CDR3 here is CASSLADSPLHF. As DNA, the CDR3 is TGTGCCAGCAGCTTAGCTGATTCACCCCTCCACTTT. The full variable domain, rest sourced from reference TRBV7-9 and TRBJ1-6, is DTGVSQNPRHKITKRGQNVTFRCDPISEHNRLYWYRQTLGQGPEFLTYFQNEAQLEKSRLLSDRFSAERPKGSFSTLEIQRTEQGDSAMYLCASSLADSPLHFGNGTRLTVT.

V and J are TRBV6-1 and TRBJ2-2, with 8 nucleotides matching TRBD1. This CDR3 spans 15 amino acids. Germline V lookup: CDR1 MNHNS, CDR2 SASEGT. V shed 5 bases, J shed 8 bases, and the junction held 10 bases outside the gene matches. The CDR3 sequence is CASSRTGQAEGELFF. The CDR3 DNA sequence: TGTGCCAGCAGTCGGACGGGACAGGCTGAGGGGGAGCTGTTTTTT.

CDR3 amino acids: CASSQIVGTSTDTQYF. The CDR3 DNA sequence: TGTGCCAGCAGCCAAATAGTCGGGACTAGCACAGATACGCAGTATTTT. The chain joins TRBV3-1 (or the pseudogene TRBV3-2) to TRBJ2-3, with D possibly matching TRBD2 (6 bases). The V end lost 2 bases, the J end lost 0 bases, and 12 bases lay between the germline ends. Germline loops: CDR1 LGHDT, CDR2 YNNKEL (reference sequence). The CDR3 extends over 16 amino acids.

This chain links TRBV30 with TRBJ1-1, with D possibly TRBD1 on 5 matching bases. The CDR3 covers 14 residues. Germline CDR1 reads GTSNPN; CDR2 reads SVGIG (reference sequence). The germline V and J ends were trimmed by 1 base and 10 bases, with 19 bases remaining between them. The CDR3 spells CAWSGDSLLTGAFF. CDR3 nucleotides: TGTGCCTGGAGTGGTGACAGCTTACTCACGGGAGCTTTCTTT.

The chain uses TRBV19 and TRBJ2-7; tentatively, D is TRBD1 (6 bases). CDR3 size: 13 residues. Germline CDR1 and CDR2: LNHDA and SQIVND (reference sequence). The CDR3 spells CASRQGTTSGQYF. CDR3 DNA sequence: TGTGCAAGCCGCCAGGGGACGACTTCGGGGCAGTACTTC.

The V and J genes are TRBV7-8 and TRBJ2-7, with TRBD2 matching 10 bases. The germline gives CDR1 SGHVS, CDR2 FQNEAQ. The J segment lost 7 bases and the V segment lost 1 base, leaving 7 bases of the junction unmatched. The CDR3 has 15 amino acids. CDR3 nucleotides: TGTGCCAGCAGCTTAGTTCCTAGCGGGAGAGGTGAGCAGTACTTC. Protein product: CASSLVPSGRGEQYF.

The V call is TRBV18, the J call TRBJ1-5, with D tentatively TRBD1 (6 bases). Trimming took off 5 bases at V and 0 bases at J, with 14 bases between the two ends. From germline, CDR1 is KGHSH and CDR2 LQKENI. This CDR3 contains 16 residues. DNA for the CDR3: TGTGCCAGCTCAGACAAGACAGGAGTTAGCAATCAGCCCCAGCATTTT. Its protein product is CASSDKTGVSNQPQHF.

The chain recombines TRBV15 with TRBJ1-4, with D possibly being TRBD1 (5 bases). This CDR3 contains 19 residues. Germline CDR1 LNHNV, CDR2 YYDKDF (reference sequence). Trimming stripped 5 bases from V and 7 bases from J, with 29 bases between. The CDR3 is CATSLFQGRGWVALEKLFF. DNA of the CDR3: TGTGCCACCAGCCTATTTCAGGGCCGCGGTTGGGTGGCCCTTGAAAAACTGTTTTTT.

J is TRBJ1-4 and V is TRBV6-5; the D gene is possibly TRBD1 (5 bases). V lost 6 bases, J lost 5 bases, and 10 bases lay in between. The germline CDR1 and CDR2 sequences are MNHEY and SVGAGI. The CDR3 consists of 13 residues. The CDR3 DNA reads TGTGCCAGCAGGCCGGGACCCAATGAAAAACTGTTTTTT. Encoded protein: CASRPGPNEKLFF.

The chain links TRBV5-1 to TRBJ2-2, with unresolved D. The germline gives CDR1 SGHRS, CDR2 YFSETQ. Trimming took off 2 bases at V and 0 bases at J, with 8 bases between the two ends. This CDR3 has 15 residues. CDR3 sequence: CASSFGQTNTGELFF. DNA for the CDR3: TGCGCCAGCAGCTTCGGGCAGACGAACACCGGGGAGCTGTTTTTT.

CDR3 in DNA: TGTGCCAGCAGCTTGGACAAAGGAAGAACTGAAGCTTTCTTT. It translates to CASSLDKGRTEAFF. The chain recombines TRBV5-6 with TRBJ1-1; D is uncertain. V was clipped by 0 bases and J by 5 bases, with 11 bases between them. The CDR3 length is 14 residues. Germline V gives CDR1 SGHDT, CDR2 YYEEEE.

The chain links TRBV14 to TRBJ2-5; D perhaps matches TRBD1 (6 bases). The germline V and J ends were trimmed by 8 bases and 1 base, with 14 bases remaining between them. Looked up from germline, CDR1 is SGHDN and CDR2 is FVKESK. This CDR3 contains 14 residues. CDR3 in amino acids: CASSYRTVQETQYF. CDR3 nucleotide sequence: TGTGCCAGCTCGTATAGGACAGTCCAAGAGACCCAGTACTTC.

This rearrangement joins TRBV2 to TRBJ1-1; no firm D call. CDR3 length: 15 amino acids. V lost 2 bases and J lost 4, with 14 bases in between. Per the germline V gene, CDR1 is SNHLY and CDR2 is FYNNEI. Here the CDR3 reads CASSEREMGSTEAFF. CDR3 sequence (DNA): TGTGCCAGCAGTGAAAGGGAAATGGGGTCCACTGAAGCTTTCTTT.

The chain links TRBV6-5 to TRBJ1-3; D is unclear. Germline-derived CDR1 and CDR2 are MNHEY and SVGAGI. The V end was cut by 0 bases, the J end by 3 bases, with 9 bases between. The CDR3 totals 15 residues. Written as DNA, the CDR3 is TGTGCCAGCAGTTACTCCATTATGAGTGGAAACACCATATATTTT. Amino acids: CASSYSIMSGNTIYF.

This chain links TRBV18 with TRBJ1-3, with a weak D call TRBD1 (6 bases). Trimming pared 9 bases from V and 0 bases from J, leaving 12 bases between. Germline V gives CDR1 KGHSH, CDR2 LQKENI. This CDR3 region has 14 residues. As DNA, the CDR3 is TGTGCCAGTTCAGGGGTGAGCTCTGGAAACACCATATATTTT. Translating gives CASSGVSSGNTIYF.

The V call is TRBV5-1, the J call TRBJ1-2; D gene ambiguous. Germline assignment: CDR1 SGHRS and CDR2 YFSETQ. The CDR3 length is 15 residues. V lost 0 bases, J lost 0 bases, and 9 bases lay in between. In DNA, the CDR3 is TGCGCCAGCAGCTTGGAAGCAGGTGCTAACTATGGCTACACCTTC. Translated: CASSLEAGANYGYTF.

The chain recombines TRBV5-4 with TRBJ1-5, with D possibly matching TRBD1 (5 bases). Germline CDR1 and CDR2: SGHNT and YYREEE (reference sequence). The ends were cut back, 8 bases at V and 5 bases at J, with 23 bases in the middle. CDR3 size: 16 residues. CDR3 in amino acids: CASSTDGTEFHQPQHF. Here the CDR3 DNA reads TGTGCCAGTTCAACTGACGGGACGGAATTTCATCAGCCCCAGCATTTT.

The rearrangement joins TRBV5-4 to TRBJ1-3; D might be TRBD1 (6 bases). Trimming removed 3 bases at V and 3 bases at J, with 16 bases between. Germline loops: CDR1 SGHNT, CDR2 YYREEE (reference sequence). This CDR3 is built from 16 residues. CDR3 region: CASSSGHQTVGNTIYF. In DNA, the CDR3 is TGTGCCAGCAGCTCGGGACACCAAACGGTTGGAAACACCATATATTTT.